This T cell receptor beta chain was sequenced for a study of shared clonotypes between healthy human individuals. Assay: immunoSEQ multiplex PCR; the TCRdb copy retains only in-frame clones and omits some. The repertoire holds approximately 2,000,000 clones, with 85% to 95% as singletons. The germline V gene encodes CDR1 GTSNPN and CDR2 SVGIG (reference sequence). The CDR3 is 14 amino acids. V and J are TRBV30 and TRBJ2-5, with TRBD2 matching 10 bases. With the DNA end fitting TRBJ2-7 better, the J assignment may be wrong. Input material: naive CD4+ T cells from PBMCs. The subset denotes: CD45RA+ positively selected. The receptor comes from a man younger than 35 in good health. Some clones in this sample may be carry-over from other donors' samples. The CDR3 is CAWNIAGGSYEQYF. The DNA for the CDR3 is TGTGCCTGGAACATAGCGGGAGGCTCCTACGAGCAGTACTTC.